One and the same sample provided the 21 T cell receptor beta chains below, sequenced in a study of CD8 T cells in ankylosing spondylitis. TCRdb reanalysed the 5' RACE reads using MiXCR and keeps one entry per CDR3 protein. Of 250,000 to 400,000 distinct CDR3 sequences in the sample, more than 9% were seen once. Sequenced sample: blood, either unsorted or a sorted T cell fraction (not recorded which). These TCRs come from a female donor with ankylosing spondylitis or in good health (not recorded which).

This clonotype was detected only a few times. The gene calls are TRBV12-3 or TRBV12-4 and TRBJ2-1; 9 nucleotides match TRBD1. CDR3 size: 13 residues. Trimming took 5 bases from V and 8 from J; bases not matched to a gene: 4. DNA for the CDR3: TGTGCCAGCAGTACGGGACAGGGCTATGAGCAGTTCTTC. This translates into CASSTGQGYEQFF.

This clonotype came up many times. This sequence joins TRBV29-1 and TRBJ2-5, with D maybe TRBD1 (7 bases). The V and J ends lost 4 bases and 5 bases respectively, with 14 bases between them. The germline V gene encodes CDR1 SQVTM and CDR2 ANQGSEA. This CDR3 contains 13 residues. This CDR3 is CSVVTGRRETQYF. The CDR3, as DNA: TGCAGCGTTGTGACAGGGAGGAGGGAGACCCAGTACTTC.

A few counts support this clonotype. V gene TRBV14 combines with J gene TRBJ2-5; D not certain. This CDR3 is built from 16 residues. The V gene lost 0 bases and the J gene lost 0 bases, with 11 bases spanning the gap. Germline V CDR1 and CDR2: SGHDN, FVKESK. The CDR3 is CASSQESSSYQETQYF. CDR3 in DNA: TGTGCCAGCAGCCAAGAATCTTCCTCGTACCAAGAGACCCAGTACTTC.

The chain has TRBV28 and TRBJ2-2; no clear D. Germline V lookup: CDR1 MDHEN, CDR2 SYDVKM. The V end was cut by 2 bases, the J end by 6 bases, with 7 bases between. The CDR3 is made up of 13 amino acids. CDR3 in DNA: TGTGCCAGCAGTTTAGTACGTGCCGGGGAGCTGTTTTTT. Protein sequence: CASSLVRAGELFF. The full variable domain, rest sourced from reference TRBV28 and TRBJ2-2, is DVKVTQSSRYLVKRTGEKVFLECVQDMDHENMFWYRQDPGLGLRLIYFSYDVKMKEKGDIPEGYSVSREKKERFSLILESASTNQTSMYLCASSLVRAGELFFGEGSRLTVL.

The gene calls are TRBV29-1 and TRBJ1-1; D not certain. Trimming took off 2 bases at V and 6 bases at J, with 7 bases between the two ends. Germline lookup yields CDR1 SQVTM and CDR2 ANQGSEA. This CDR3 is 11 amino acids long. This chain's CDR3 is CSVEIYAEAFF. In nucleotides, the CDR3 is TGCAGCGTTGAAATATACGCTGAAGCTTTCTTT.

This clonotype was seen repeatedly, ten times or more. The V call is TRBV20-1, the J call TRBJ2-7; TRBD1 is a possible D gene (5 bases). Deletions cut 3 bases from V and 6 bases from J, with 12 bases between. CDR1 DFQATT and CDR2 SNEGSKA come from the germline V gene (reference sequence). This CDR3 is built from 12 residues. The CDR3 bases are TGCAGTGCTAGGACCAGGGTAACCGAGCAGTACTTC. It specifies CSARTRVTEQYF.

The table lists this clonotype with many counts. The rearrangement uses TRBV20-1 and TRBJ2-7, with 9 bases aligning to TRBD1. V lost 6 bases, J lost 0 bases, and 12 bases stayed unmatched. This CDR3 is 16 amino acids long. CDR1 and CDR2 from the germline V gene are DFQATT and SNEGSKA (reference sequence). The CDR3 DNA reads as TGCAGTGCCTCCTCGGTGGGACAGGGAAGCTCCTACGAGCAGTACTTC. It specifies CSASSVGQGSSYEQYF.

This clonotype has only a few counts. The chain is built from TRBV20-1 and TRBJ2-1; 9 bases fit TRBD2. Germline trimming cut 0 bases from V and 1 base from J; bases unmatched to any gene: 4. Germline loops: CDR1 DFQATT, CDR2 SNEGSKA (reference sequence). The CDR3 sequence is 16 residues long. The CDR3 region has the DNA TGCAGTGCTAGAGATCAGCGGGAGGCGTCCTACAATGAGCAGTTCTTC. This translates into CSARDQREASYNEQFF.

This clonotype was seen repeatedly, ten times or more. The chain links TRBV12-3 or TRBV12-4 to TRBJ1-2; weak D call: TRBD1 (5 bases). This CDR3 region has 10 residues. V was pared by 6 bases and J by 10 bases, with 9 bases between. The CDR3 spells CASRGTDYTF. As DNA, the CDR3 is TGTGCCAGCAGGGGGACGGACTACACCTTC.

This clonotype has at least ten counts. The V and J genes are TRBV10-3 and TRBJ2-3; the D is unclear. Trimming removed 6 bases at V and 6 bases at J, with 7 bases between. This CDR3 region has 11 residues. From germline, CDR1 is ENHRY and CDR2 SYGVKD. The CDR3 reads CAIRLEDTQYF. The CDR3 DNA follows: TGTGCCATCAGGCTAGAGGATACGCAGTATTTT.

This clonotype was detected many times. CDR3 amino acids: CSASEVLSYEQYF. For the CDR3, the DNA is TGCAGTGCTAGTGAGGTTCTCTCCTACGAGCAGTACTTC. The chain uses TRBV20-1 and TRBJ2-7; D is uncertain. V was clipped by 3 bases and J by 0 bases, with 9 bases between them. Germline assignment: CDR1 DFQATT and CDR2 SNEGSKA (reference sequence). CDR3 length equals 13 residues.

This chain links TRBV14 with TRBJ2-7; D is ambiguous. The germline V gene has CDR1 SGHDN and CDR2 FVKESK. This CDR3 has 13 amino acids. Trimming took 0 bases from V and 7 from J, leaving 10 bases between them. The CDR3 sequence is CASSQDLGGEQYF. The CDR3 DNA reads as TGTGCCAGCAGCCAAGATCTGGGTGGAGAGCAGTACTTC.

This clonotype showed up many times. The chain is built from TRBV12-3 or TRBV12-4 and TRBJ2-1; D is tentatively TRBD1 or TRBD2 (5 bases each). Trimming pared 1 base from V and 5 bases from J, leaving 18 bases between. The CDR3 extends over 17 amino acids. In DNA form, the CDR3 reads TGTGCCAGCAGTTTAGTGGGGCCCGGGACGGCCGACAATGAGCAGTTCTTC. It encodes CASSLVGPGTADNEQFF.

This clonotype occurred many times. The chain links TRBV5-1 to TRBJ2-5, with D tentatively TRBD1 or TRBD2 (6 bases each). This CDR3 is built from 16 residues. Between the trimmed V and J ends, which lost 1 base and 4 bases, there was a span of 17 bases. Germline V gives CDR1 SGHRS, CDR2 YFSETQ. The CDR3 protein is CASSLNTGASGETQYF. The DNA for the CDR3 is TGCGCCAGCAGCTTGAATACGGGGGCCTCTGGAGAGACCCAGTACTTC. Filled out from reference TRBV5-1 and TRBJ2-5, the complete variable domain reads KAGVTQTPRYLIKTRGQQVTLSCSPISGHRSVSWYQQTPGQGLQFLFEYFSETQRNKGNFPGRFSGRQFSNSRSEMNVSTLELGDSALYLCASSLNTGASGETQYFGPGTRLLVL.

This clonotype was counted at least ten times. V is TRBV20-1 and J is TRBJ2-7, with D possibly TRBD2 on 5 matching bases. The germline V gene encodes CDR1 DFQATT and CDR2 SNEGSKA (reference sequence). The CDR3 contains 13 residues. The V and J ends lost 3 bases and 2 bases respectively, with 11 bases between them. The CDR3 region is CSAREVLTYEQYF. CDR3 DNA sequence: TGCAGTGCTAGGGAGGTGCTTACCTACGAGCAGTACTTC.

This clonotype was counted ten times or more. The chain is built from TRBV20-1 and TRBJ2-3; tentative D call: TRBD2 (7 bases). Looked up from germline, CDR1 is DFQATT and CDR2 is SNEGSKA (reference sequence). The CDR3 length is 11 residues. V lost 6 bases, J lost 14 bases, and 18 bases lay in between. The CDR3 loop is CSAGGGKFPYF. In nucleotides, the CDR3 is TGCAGTGCGGGAGGGGGGAAGTTTCCGTATTTT.

This chain links TRBV6-2 or TRBV6-3 with TRBJ1-1; possibly TRBD1 for D (5 bases). The CDR3 is made up of 16 amino acids. V was pared by 2 bases and J by 2 bases, with 15 bases between. Germline V CDR1 and CDR2: MNHEY, SVGEGT. For the CDR3, the DNA is TGTGCCAGCAGTTACGGGGGTGTGGGACTAAACACTGAAGCTTTCTTT. Its protein is CASSYGGVGLNTEAFF.

Many counts were recorded for this clonotype. CDR3 nucleotide sequence: TGCAGTGCTGGGGAGGGACACCCGCTTCGGCCCCAGCATTTT. This codes for CSAGEGHPLRPQHF. This sequence joins TRBV20-1 and TRBJ1-5; D might be TRBD1 (6 bases). The V gene lost 5 bases and the J gene lost 9 bases, with 20 bases spanning the gap. This CDR3 region has 14 residues. Germline CDR1 and CDR2: DFQATT and SNEGSKA (reference sequence).

This clonotype was seen ten or more times. The chain carries TRBV27 and TRBJ1-6, with 8 bases fitting TRBD1. From germline, CDR1 is MNHEY and CDR2 SMNVEV (reference sequence). This CDR3 contains 14 residues. V dropped 5 bases and J dropped 10; count of bases not matched to a gene: 7. The DNA of the CDR3 is TGTGCCAGCAGTCCGGACAGGGCTGGCTCACCCCTCCACTTT. Its protein product is CASSPDRAGSPLHF.

J is TRBJ2-7 and V is TRBV5-1, with 10 bases lining up with TRBD2. V shed 0 bases, J shed 3 bases, and the junction held 9 bases outside the gene matches. Germline assignment: CDR1 SGHRS and CDR2 YFSETQ. The CDR3 consists of 17 residues. CDR3 nucleotides: TGCGCCAGCAGCTTGGCTCAGCGGGGGGGCCATAACTACGAGCAGTACTTC. This codes for CASSLAQRGGHNYEQYF.

The chain employs TRBV6-5 and TRBJ1-2, with D hard to call. Per germline, CDR1 MNHEY and CDR2 SVGAGI. V was shortened by 4 bases and J by 0 bases, with 12 bases between the two germline ends. This CDR3 contains 15 residues. This CDR3 reads CASSFLDHTNYGYTF. The DNA for the CDR3 is TGTGCCAGCAGTTTCCTAGACCATACTAACTATGGCTACACCTTC.